The present T cell receptor beta chain was sequenced within a study of blood T cell repertoires in COVID-19. The CDR3 length is 14 residues. Germline lookup yields CDR1 MNHEY and CDR2 SVGAGI. Trimming took off 2 bases at V and 1 base at J, with 6 bases between the two ends. Seattle enrolled patients during active infection and tracked them longitudinally. Original processing notes: Reference gene primer amplification gave nucleated cell count estimates. Profiling relied on immunoSEQ multiplex PCR, and the TCRdb table lists in-frame clones only, not all of them. Clone size and V and J calls were adopted from that table, with D and trimming inferred from the DNA. The data hold some 450,000 clones, with more than 70% observed a single time. This clone was seen a single time.

The specimen was peripheral blood. The chain employs TRBV6-5 and TRBJ1-3; unclear D gene. This sequence was found in a woman aged 50 to 65 with COVID-19, enrolled during active disease. The CDR3 spells CASSYGISGNTIYF. The CDR3 region has the DNA TGTGCCAGCAGTTACGGCATTTCTGGAAACACCATATATTTT.